This T cell receptor (beta chain) was recorded in a study of blood T cells in healthy people across ages (dated by TCRdb to the mid-2010s). With respect to the entire study: Template switching captured roughly one uniquely barcoded TCR beta cDNA molecule per two T cells in model experiments. The study measured age-related changes in TCR beta repertoire diversity using deep sequencing normalized with unique cDNA molecular identifiers. Donors were grouped into four age groups: young (average 16 years), middle-aged (around 39), aged (62) and long-lived (about 90). Donors of different ages were randomly distributed across sequencing lanes to avoid experimental bias. Using the same blood draw, the study looked at two additional independent replicas of 1 million unique cDNA reads for two donors, one aged 18 to 29 and the other aged 80 or older. The study at large found these results: Compared with the aged group, the long-lived group had more naive CD4+ T cells, fewer expanded clones and increased TCR diversity, suggesting age selection. Bulk unsorted PBMC profiling prevented conclusive comparison of naive and antigen-experienced compartments. Estimates of total diversity based on one million sequenced T cells were considered lower bounds and underestimates. As age increased, observed TCR beta diversity per million T cells dropped in a roughly linear way, and a significant reduction was already evident by age 40. Observed TCR beta diversity correlated strongly with the percentage of naive T cells measured by flow cytometry. Donor CMV infection status was unknown, potentially confounding age-related changes in expanded clonotypes.

The receptor library was made with 5' RACE. The sequencing machine was an Illumina HiSeq 2500. A second PCR of roughly 7 to 11 cycles was performed with a sample-barcoded 5' primer and a J-beta primer mix. Each TCR beta cDNA molecule received a unique molecular identifier from a template-switch 5' adaptor carrying 12 random nucleotides. Each sample yielded at least 2.5 million CDR3-containing paired-end reads. First-strand cDNA synthesis was performed from all RNA using the Mint cDNA synthesis kit, with priming by a TRBC-specific oligonucleotide. Following uracil-DNA glycosylase treatment, all cDNA underwent a first 18-cycle PCR with the universal primers M1SS and BC2_uni_R. Per the original workflow: For normalization, 1 million high-quality reads were randomly selected from each sample, with every read carrying a distinct molecular identifier. Reads with shared molecular identifiers were discarded instead of being binned into consensus sequences. MiTCR, run with a Q25 quality threshold and the strictest error-elimination algorithm, handled CDR3 identification, clonotype clustering and error correction. A nonparametric unseen species model using Euler transformation provided a lower-bound estimate of total TCR beta diversity. TCRdb redid the processing of the public reads, applying fastp at Q25 and MiXCR, and retained in-frame beta chains. Each entry is one CDR3 protein sequence, shown with its most common DNA and genes. The V and J calls and clone size come from TCRdb's table, not from the authors' own analysis. The sample contains some 1.7 million distinct CDR3 sequences, 28% of them found a single time. The ten top clones hold roughly 8% of the sample.

CDR1 DFQATT and CDR2 SNEGSKA were looked up in the germline V gene (reference sequence). From V the trimming removes 5 bases and from J it removes 5 bases, while the gene matches leave 5 bases of the junction unaccounted for. Inclusive of the bounding cysteine and phenylalanine, the CDR3 is 13 residues long. Solely the CDR3 DNA is kept, with 39 bases framed from the first base. The count of this clonotype is one. It has no known antigen specificity. Per-nucleotide qualities are absent, and no much larger clonotype sits a single base away. One read alone is weak evidence. The roughly 39 donors, aged about 6 to 95 years, were systemically healthy Caucasian individuals from Russia. Each donor gave about 9.7 milliliters of peripheral blood, drawn into EDTA-treated Vacutainer tubes. Ficoll-Paque density-gradient centrifugation was used to isolate PBMCs, with at least 6.5 million obtained per sample. Total RNA, at least 6 micrograms per sample, was extracted from PBMCs with Trizol reagent. For every donor, an aliquot of PBMCs went through flow cytometry to measure the percentages of naive CD45RAhigh/CD27high T cells.

Recombination joined TRBV20-1 with TRBJ2-5, with 10 middle bases fitting TRBD1. Sequencing used blood. The receptor was isolated from a woman aged 25 to 39 in good health. The CDR3 here reads CSAGQGGGETQYF. The nucleotide sequence reads as follows: TGCAGTGCTGGACAGGGGGGAGGGGAGACCCAGTACTTC.